A single sample gave rise to the 8 T cell receptor beta chains below, sequenced in a study of STAT5B mutations in CD4+ large granular lymphocyte leukemia. The table came from immunoSEQ multiplex PCR; TCRdb's copy has only in-frame clones and leaves some out. The sample shows about 31,000 clones, over 65% of them seen only once. Material for sequencing was CD4+ T cells from blood buffy coats. These receptors came from a human donor in good health.

J is TRBJ1-3 and V is TRBV15; D remains ambiguous. In germline, CDR1 is LNHNV, CDR2 YYDKDF (reference sequence). V dropped 0 bases and J dropped 0 bases, with 9 bases sitting between them. CDR3 length: 16 amino acids. CDR3 region: CATSREIRSSGNTIYF. CDR3 nucleotide sequence: TGTGCCACCAGCAGAGAAATAAGGAGCTCTGGAAACACCATATATTTT. The whole variable domain, filled in from reference TRBV15 and TRBJ1-3, reads DAMVIQNPRYQVTQFGKPVTLSCSQTLNHNVMYWYQQKSSQAPKLLFHYYDKDFNNEADTPDNFQSRRPNTSFCFLDIRSPGLGDTAMYLCATSREIRSSGNTIYFGEGSWLTVV.

This clone was counted only a few times. V and J are TRBV29-1 and TRBJ2-2; a weak D match, TRBD1 (6 bases). V was cut by 3 bases and J by 7 bases, with 9 bases left in between. The germline V gene has CDR1 SQVTM and CDR2 ANQGSEA. The CDR3 contains 12 residues. The CDR3 DNA follows: TGCAGCGTTGAGGGGGCGATCGGGGAGCTGTTTTTT. The encoded protein is CSVEGAIGELFF.

This clone was seen a handful of times. The gene calls are TRBV19 and TRBJ1-2; possibly TRBD1 for D (5 bases). The V gene's germline CDR1 is LNHDA and CDR2 SQIVND (reference sequence). The V and J ends lost 7 bases and 3 bases respectively, with 15 bases between them. The CDR3 is 14 amino acids. CDR3 nucleotide sequence: TGTGCCAGTAAATGGGCCGACAGAGACTATGGCTACACCTTC. Its protein product is CASKWADRDYGYTF.

The rearrangement uses TRBV20-1 and TRBJ1-3; no reliable D call. CDR3 length: 11 residues. The germline CDR1 and CDR2 sequences are DFQATT and SNEGSKA (reference sequence). Trimming left V 6 bases short and J 7 bases short, with 10 bases between. The CDR3 DNA follows: TGCAGTGCCCAAGGAAGTAACACCATATATTTT. Amino acids: CSAQGSNTIYF.

The J gene is TRBJ2-5, the V gene TRBV6-4, with D possibly TRBD2 on 5 matching bases. The CDR3 extends over 13 amino acids. V dropped 2 bases and J dropped 9 bases, with 13 bases sitting between them. In germline, CDR1 is MRHNA, CDR2 SNTAGT. Here the CDR3 reads CASSDGPTRAQYF. As DNA, the CDR3 is TGTGCCAGCAGTGACGGGCCGACGAGGGCCCAGTACTTC.

The chain employs TRBV7-8 and TRBJ2-5; TRBD2 aligns across 9 bases. Per germline, CDR1 SGHVS and CDR2 FQNEAQ. The CDR3 length is 17 residues. The trim removed 5 bases at V and 5 bases at J, leaving 15 bases unmatched. The CDR3 nucleotides read TGTGCCAGCAGCGGTTCTTTGGTGGCTAGCGGGGTGGAGACCCAGTACTTC. This encodes CASSGSLVASGVETQYF.

J is TRBJ1-3 and V is TRBV18; TRBD1 is a possible D gene (5 bases). V was pared by 6 bases and J by 1 base, with 16 bases between. CDR3 length equals 16 residues. Germline V lookup: CDR1 KGHSH, CDR2 LQKENI. This CDR3 is CASSPAQGTSGNTIYF. Written as DNA, the CDR3 is TGTGCCAGCTCCCCGGCCCAGGGAACGTCTGGAAACACCATATATTTT.

This chain connects TRBV18 to TRBJ2-7, with 9 bases that match TRBD1. The CDR3 totals 14 residues. Germline values: CDR1 KGHSH, CDR2 LQKENI. Unmatched junction bases numbered 7, after V lost 10 bases and J lost 0 bases. The DNA of the CDR3 is TGTGCCACCAAGACAGGGGGGAACTCCTACGAGCAGTACTTC. Encoded protein: CATKTGGNSYEQYF.